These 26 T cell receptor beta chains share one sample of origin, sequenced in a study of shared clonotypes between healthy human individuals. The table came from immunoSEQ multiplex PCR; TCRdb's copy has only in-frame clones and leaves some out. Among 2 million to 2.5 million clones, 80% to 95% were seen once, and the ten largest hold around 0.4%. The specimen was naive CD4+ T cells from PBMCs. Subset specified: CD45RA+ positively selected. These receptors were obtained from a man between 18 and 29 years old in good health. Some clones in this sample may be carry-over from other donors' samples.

This CDR3 is CASSSGNEQYF. As DNA, the CDR3 is TGTGCCAGCAGTTCAGGAAACGAGCAGTACTTC. The chain recombines TRBV6-5 with TRBJ2-7; D gene uncertain. Germline CDR1 and CDR2: MNHEY and SVGAGI. The V end was cut by 4 bases, the J end by 5 bases, with 6 bases between. The CDR3 is 11 amino acids.

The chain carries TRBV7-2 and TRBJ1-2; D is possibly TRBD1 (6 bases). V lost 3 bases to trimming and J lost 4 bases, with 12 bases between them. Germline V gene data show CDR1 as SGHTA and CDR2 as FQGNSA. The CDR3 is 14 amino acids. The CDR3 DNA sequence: TGTGCCAGCAGCTTTCAGGGGCCATCCTATGGCTACACCTTC. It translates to CASSFQGPSYGYTF. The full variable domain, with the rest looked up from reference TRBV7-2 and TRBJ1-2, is GAGVSQSPSNKVTEKGKDVELRCDPISGHTALYWYRQSLGQGLEFLIYFQGNSAPDKSGLPSDRFSAERTGGSVSTLTIQRTQQEDSAVYLCASSFQGPSYGYTFGSGTRLTVV.

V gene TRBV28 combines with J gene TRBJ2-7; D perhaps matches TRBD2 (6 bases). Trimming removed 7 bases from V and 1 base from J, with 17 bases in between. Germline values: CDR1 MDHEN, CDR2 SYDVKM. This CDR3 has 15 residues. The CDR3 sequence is CASTVDPGGSYEQYF. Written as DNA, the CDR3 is TGTGCCAGCACCGTGGACCCCGGAGGGTCCTACGAGCAGTACTTC.

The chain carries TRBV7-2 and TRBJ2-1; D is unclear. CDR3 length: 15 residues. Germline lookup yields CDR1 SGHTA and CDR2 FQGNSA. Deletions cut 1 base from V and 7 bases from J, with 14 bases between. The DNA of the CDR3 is TGTGCCAGCAGCTTAGTGACTCAATTGAGGAATGAGCAGTTCTTC. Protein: CASSLVTQLRNEQFF.

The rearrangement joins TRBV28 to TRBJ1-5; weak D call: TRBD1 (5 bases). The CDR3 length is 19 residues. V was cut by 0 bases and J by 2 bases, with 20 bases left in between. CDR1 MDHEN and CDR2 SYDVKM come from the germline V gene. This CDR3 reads CASSLWTPFGEGRNQPQHF. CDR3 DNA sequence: TGTGCCAGCAGTTTATGGACACCTTTCGGGGAGGGACGCAATCAGCCCCAGCATTTT.

The CDR3: CASSDDGNYGYTF. Here the CDR3 DNA reads TGTGCCAGCAGCGACGACGGGAACTATGGCTACACCTTC. This rearrangement joins TRBV7-3 to TRBJ1-2, with D uncertain. The CDR3 consists of 13 residues. V was trimmed by 5 bases and J by 2 bases, leaving 9 bases between them. Germline CDR1 reads SGHTA; CDR2 reads FQGTGA.

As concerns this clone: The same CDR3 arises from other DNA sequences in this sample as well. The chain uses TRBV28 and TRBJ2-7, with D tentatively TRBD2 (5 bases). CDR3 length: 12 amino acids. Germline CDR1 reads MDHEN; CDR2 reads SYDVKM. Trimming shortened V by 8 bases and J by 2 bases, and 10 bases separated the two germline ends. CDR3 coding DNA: TGTGCCAGCGAGGGCTCAACCTACGAGCAGTACTTC. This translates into CASEGSTYEQYF.

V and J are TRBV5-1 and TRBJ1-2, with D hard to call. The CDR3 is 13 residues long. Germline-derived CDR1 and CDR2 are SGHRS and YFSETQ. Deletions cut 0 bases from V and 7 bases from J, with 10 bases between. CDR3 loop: CASSLEWGGGYTF. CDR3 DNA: TGCGCCAGCAGCTTGGAATGGGGTGGTGGCTACACCTTC.

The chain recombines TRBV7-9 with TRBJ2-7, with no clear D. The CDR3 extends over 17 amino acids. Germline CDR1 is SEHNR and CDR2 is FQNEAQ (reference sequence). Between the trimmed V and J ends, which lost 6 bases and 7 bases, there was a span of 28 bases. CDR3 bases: TGTGCCAGCAGTCTCGATGGACGGATATGGAAAAACGAGGAGCAGTACTTC. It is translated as CASSLDGRIWKNEEQYF.

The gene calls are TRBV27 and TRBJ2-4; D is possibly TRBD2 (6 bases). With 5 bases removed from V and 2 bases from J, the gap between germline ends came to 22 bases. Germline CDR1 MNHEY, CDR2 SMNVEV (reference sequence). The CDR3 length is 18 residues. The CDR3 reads CASSPQLPGAWSKNIQYF. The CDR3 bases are TGTGCCAGCAGTCCCCAATTGCCGGGAGCCTGGTCCAAAAACATTCAGTACTTC.

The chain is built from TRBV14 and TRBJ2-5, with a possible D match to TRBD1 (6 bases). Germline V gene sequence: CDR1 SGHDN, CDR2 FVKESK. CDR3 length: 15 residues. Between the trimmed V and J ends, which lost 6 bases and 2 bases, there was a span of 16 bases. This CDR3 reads CASSPVGTHQETQYF. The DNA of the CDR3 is TGTGCCAGCAGTCCCGTCGGGACACATCAAGAGACCCAGTACTTC.

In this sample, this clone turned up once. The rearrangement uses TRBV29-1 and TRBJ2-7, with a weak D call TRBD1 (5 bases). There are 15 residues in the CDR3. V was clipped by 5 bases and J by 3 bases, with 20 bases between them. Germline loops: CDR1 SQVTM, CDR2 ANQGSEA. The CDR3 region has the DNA TGCAGCGTTCGCCTCCCGCTAACAGGTTTCTACGAGCAGTACTTC. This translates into CSVRLPLTGFYEQYF.

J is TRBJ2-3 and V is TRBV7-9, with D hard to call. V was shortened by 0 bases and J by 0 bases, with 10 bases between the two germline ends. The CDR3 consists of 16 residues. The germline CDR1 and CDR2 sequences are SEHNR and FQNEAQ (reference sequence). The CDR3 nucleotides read TGTGCCAGCAGCTTAGCGGGCCCCTTGAGCACAGATACGCAGTATTTT. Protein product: CASSLAGPLSTDTQYF.

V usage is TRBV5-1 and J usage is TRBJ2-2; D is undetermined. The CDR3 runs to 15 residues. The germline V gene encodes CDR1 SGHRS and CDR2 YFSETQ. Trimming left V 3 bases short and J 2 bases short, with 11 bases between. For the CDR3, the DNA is TGCGCCAGCAGCTCGGAGATTGACAACACCGGGGAGCTGTTTTTT. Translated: CASSSEIDNTGELFF.

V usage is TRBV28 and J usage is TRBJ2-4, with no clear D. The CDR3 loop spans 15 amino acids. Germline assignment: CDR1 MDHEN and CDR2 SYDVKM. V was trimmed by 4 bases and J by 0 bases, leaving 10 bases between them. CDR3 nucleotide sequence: TGTGCCAGCAGTTCGGACGTCGTAGCCAAAAACATTCAGTACTTC. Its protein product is CASSSDVVAKNIQYF.

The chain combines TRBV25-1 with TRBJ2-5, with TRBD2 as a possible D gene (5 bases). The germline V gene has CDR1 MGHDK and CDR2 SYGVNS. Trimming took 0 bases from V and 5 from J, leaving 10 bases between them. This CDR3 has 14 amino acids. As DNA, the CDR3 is TGTGCCAGCAGTGAATATGAGGGCCGGGAGACCCAGTACTTC. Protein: CASSEYEGRETQYF. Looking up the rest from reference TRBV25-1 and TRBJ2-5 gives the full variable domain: EADIYQTPRYLVIGTGKKITLECSQTMGHDKMYWYQQDPGMELHLIHYSYGVNSTEKGDLSSESTVSRIRTEHFPLTLESARPSHTSQYLCASSEYEGRETQYFGPGTRLLVL.

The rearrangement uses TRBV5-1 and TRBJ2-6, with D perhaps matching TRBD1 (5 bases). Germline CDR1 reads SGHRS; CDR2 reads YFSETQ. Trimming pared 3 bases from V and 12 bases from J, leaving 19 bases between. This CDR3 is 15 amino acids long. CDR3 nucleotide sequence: TGCGCCAGCAGCTGGGGTCTACAGGCCCTTCCCGTCCTGACTTTC. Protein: CASSWGLQALPVLTF. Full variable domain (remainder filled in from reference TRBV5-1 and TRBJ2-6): KAGVTQTPRYLIKTRGQQVTLSCSPISGHRSVSWYQQTPGQGLQFLFEYFSETQRNKGNFPGRFSGRQFSNSRSEMNVSTLELGDSALYLCASSWGLQALPVLTFGAGSRLTVL.

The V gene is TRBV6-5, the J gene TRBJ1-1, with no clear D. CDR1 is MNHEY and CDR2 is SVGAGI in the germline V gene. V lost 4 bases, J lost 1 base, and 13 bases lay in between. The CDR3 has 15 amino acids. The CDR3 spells CASSWVPGKNTEAFF. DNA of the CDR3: TGTGCCAGCAGTTGGGTACCGGGGAAGAACACTGAAGCTTTCTTT.

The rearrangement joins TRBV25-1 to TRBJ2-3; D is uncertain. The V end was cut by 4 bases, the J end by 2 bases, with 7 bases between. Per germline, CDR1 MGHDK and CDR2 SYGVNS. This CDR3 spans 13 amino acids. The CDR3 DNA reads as TGTGCCAGCAGTGCCTTACCCACAGATACGCAGTATTTT. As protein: CASSALPTDTQYF.

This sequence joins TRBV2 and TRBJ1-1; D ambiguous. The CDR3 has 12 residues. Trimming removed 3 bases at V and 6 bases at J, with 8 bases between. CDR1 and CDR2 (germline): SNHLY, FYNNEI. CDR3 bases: TGTGCCAGCAGTGATGGGTTCGCTGAAGCTTTCTTT. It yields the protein CASSDGFAEAFF. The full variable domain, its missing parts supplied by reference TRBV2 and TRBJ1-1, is EPEVTQTPSHQVTQMGQEVILRCVPISNHLYFYWYRQILGQKVEFLVSFYNNEISEKSEIFDDQFSVERPDGSNFTLKIRSTKLEDSAMYFCASSDGFAEAFFGQGTRLTVV.

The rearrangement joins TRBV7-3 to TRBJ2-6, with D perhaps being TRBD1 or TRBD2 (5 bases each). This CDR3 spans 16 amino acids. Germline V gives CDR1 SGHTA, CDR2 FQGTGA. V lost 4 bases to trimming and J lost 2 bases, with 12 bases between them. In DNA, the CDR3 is TGTGCCAGCAGCTATCAGGGAGCTCCTGGGGCCAACGTCCTGACTTTC. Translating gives CASSYQGAPGANVLTF.

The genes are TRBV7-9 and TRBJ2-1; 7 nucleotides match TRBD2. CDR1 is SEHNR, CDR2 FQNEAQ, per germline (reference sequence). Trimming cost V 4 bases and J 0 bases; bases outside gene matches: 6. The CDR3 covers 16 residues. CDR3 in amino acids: CASSSAWTSSYNEQFF. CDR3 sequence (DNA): TGTGCCAGCAGCTCAGCTTGGACTAGCTCCTACAATGAGCAGTTCTTC.

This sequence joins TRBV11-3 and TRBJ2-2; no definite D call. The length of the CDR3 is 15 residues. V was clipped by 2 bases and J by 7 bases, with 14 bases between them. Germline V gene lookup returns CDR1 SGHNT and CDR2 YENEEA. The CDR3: CASSLSIDGSGELFF. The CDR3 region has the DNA TGTGCCAGCAGCTTATCCATTGACGGTAGCGGGGAGCTGTTTTTT.

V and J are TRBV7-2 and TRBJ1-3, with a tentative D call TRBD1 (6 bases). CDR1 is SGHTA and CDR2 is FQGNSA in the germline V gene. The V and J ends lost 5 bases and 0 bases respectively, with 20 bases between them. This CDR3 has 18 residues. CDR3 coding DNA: TGTGCCAGCAGCACCCGCCTCGGGGGGGGCGCCTCTGGAAACACCATATATTTT. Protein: CASSTRLGGGASGNTIYF.

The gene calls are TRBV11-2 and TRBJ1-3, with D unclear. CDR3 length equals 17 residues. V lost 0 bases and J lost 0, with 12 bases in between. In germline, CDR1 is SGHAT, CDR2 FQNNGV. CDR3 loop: CASSLEATGSSGNTIYF. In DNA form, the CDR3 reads TGTGCCAGCAGCTTAGAGGCGACGGGAAGCTCTGGAAACACCATATATTTT.

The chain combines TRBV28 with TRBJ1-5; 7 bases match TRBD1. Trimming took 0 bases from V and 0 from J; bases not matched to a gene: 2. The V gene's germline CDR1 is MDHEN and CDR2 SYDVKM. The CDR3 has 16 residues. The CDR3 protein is CASSLWRDSSNQPQHF. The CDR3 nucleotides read TGTGCCAGCAGTTTATGGCGGGACAGTAGCAATCAGCCCCAGCATTTT. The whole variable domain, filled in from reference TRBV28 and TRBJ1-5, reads DVKVTQSSRYLVKRTGEKVFLECVQDMDHENMFWYRQDPGLGLRLIYFSYDVKMKEKGDIPEGYSVSREKKERFSLILESASTNQTSMYLCASSLWRDSSNQPQHFGDGTRLSIL.